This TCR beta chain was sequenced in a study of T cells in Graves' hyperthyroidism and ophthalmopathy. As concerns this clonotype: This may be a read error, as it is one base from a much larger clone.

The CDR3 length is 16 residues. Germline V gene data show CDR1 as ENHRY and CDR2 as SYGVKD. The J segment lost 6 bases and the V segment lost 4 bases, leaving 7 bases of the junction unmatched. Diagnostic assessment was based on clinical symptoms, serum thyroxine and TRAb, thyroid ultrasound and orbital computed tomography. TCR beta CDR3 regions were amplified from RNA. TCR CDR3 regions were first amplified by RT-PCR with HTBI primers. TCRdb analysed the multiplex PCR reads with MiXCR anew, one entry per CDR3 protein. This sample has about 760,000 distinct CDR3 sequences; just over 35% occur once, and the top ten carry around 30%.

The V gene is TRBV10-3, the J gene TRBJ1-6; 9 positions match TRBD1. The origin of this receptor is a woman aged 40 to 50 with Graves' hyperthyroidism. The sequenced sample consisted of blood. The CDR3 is CAISAGTGLRNSPLHF. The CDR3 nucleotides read TGTGCCATCAGTGCGGGGACAGGGCTTCGTAATTCACCCCTCCACTTT.